The 19 T cell receptor beta chains given below trace back to one sample, sequenced in a study of T-cell reconstitution after alpha-beta-depleted transplantation in children. Preparation of the TCRbeta library involved a method that used unique molecular identifiers. TCRdb independently ran MiXCR on the PCR reads; one entry per CDR3 protein. Counted here are hundreds of thousands of distinct CDR3 sequences, 16% occurring once; the ten biggest clones make up about 1.1%. Specimen: PBMCs from the stem cell graft donor, collected from the stem cell graft. Source of these receptors: a human donor who donated a stem cell graft to a child with acute myeloid leukemia.

The chain recombines TRBV7-2 with TRBJ2-3, with 16 bases lining up with TRBD2. Germline values: CDR1 SGHTA, CDR2 FQGNSA. The length of the CDR3 is 17 residues. V gave up 5 bases and J gave up 5 bases; unmatched junction bases: 7. CDR3 nucleotides: TGTGCCAGCAGCATGGGGACTAGCGGGGGGGCAATAGATACGCAGTATTTT. Protein: CASSMGTSGGAIDTQYF.

The sample holds a few counts of this clonotype. V and J are TRBV20-1 and TRBJ2-7; no reliable D call. Looked up from germline, CDR1 is DFQATT and CDR2 is SNEGSKA (reference sequence). The CDR3 covers 11 residues. Trimming pared 6 bases from V and 5 bases from J, leaving 11 bases between. The CDR3 region has the DNA TGCAGTGCCCTAACCGAAGACGAGCAGTACTTC. Protein product: CSALTEDEQYF.

This clonotype was recorded a few times. CDR3 sequence reads: CSARDLQDSNSYEQYF. For the CDR3, the DNA is TGCAGTGCTAGAGATTTGCAGGACTCAAACTCCTACGAGCAGTACTTC. V gene TRBV20-1 combines with J gene TRBJ2-7; D is perhaps TRBD2 (5 bases). V lost 0 bases and J lost 0, with 15 bases in between. Germline assignment: CDR1 DFQATT and CDR2 SNEGSKA (reference sequence). The CDR3 loop spans 16 amino acids.

This clonotype was detected only a few times. The chain joins TRBV6-2 or TRBV6-3 to TRBJ2-1; 7 bases are a match to TRBD1. The CDR3 has 16 amino acids. V was pared by 4 bases and J by 5 bases, with 11 bases of the junction left unmatched. Germline CDR1 reads MNHEY; CDR2 reads SVGEGT. CDR3 DNA: TGTGCCAGCAGTTCCTTACAGGGGAAGGGCCACAATGAGCAGTTCTTC. It specifies CASSSLQGKGHNEQFF.

This clonotype was picked up a small number of times. This rearrangement joins TRBV5-1 to TRBJ1-2, with D possibly being TRBD1 (5 bases). Germline assignment: CDR1 SGHRS and CDR2 YFSETQ. The V and J ends lost 2 bases and 4 bases respectively, with 12 bases between them. This CDR3 contains 14 residues. The DNA of the CDR3 is TGCGCCAGCAGCTTCCCGGGGACGAGCTATGGCTACACCTTC. Its protein product is CASSFPGTSYGYTF. The variable domain in full, with the rest retrieved from reference TRBV5-1 and TRBJ1-2, is KAGVTQTPRYLIKTRGQQVTLSCSPISGHRSVSWYQQTPGQGLQFLFEYFSETQRNKGNFPGRFSGRQFSNSRSEMNVSTLELGDSALYLCASSFPGTSYGYTFGSGTRLTVV.

Only a few counts were recorded for this clonotype. The rearrangement uses TRBV11-1 and TRBJ2-5; D is possibly TRBD1 or TRBD2 (5 bases each). Trimming stripped 1 base from V and 0 bases from J, with 18 bases between. There are 18 residues in the CDR3. CDR1 and CDR2 from the germline V gene are SGHAT and FQDESV (reference sequence). This CDR3 is CASSLVPPPGRHQETQYF. The CDR3 DNA follows: TGTGCCAGCAGCTTAGTCCCCCCCCCAGGGAGACACCAAGAGACCCAGTACTTC. Supplemented by reference TRBV11-1 and TRBJ2-5, the full variable domain reads EAEVAQSPRYKITEKSQAVAFWCDPISGHATLYWYRQILGQGPELLVQFQDESVVDDSQLPKDRFSAERLKGVDSTLKIQPAELGDSAMYLCASSLVPPPGRHQETQYFGPGTRLLVL.

About this clonotype: The germline gene is not matched at one end of the junction; a read error may be the cause. The chain recombines TRBV27 with TRBJ2-4; D is unclear. The CDR3 length is 18 residues. CDR1 and CDR2 (germline): MNHEY, SMNVEV (reference sequence). CDR3 nucleotides: TGTACCAGCAGTTTAAGGCTAGGGTTCACGTCAGCCAAAAACATTCAGTACTTC. Translating it yields CTSSLRLGFTSAKNIQYF.

This clonotype was picked up a small number of times. The V and J genes are TRBV6-1 and TRBJ2-1, with D possibly matching TRBD1 (5 bases). CDR1 is MNHNS, CDR2 SASEGT, per germline. Trimming cost V 6 bases and J 5 bases, with 17 bases left between them. This CDR3 has 15 amino acids. CDR3 coding DNA: TGTGCCAGCAGCGAGGTGGTAGGGGTAAACAATGAGCAGTTCTTC. Encoded protein: CASSEVVGVNNEQFF.

This clonotype has a count of ten or more. The rearrangement links TRBV20-1 to TRBJ1-1, with TRBD1 identical over 8 bases. Unmatched junction bases numbered 5, after V lost 1 base and J lost 7 bases. CDR1 and CDR2 from the germline V gene are DFQATT and SNEGSKA (reference sequence). The CDR3 covers 13 residues. In DNA form, the CDR3 reads TGCAGTGCTAGAGGGACAGGGCGGAGTGAAGCTTTCTTT. Translation: CSARGTGRSEAFF.

This clonotype appeared many times. This chain joins TRBV12-3 or TRBV12-4 and TRBJ1-1; the match to TRBD1 covers 7 bases. The ends lost 6 bases at V and 5 bases at J; junction bases unmatched: 6. This CDR3 comprises 13 residues. The CDR3 reads CASSRQGVTEAFF. The DNA for the CDR3 is TGTGCCAGCAGCAGACAGGGTGTGACTGAAGCTTTCTTT.

The V gene is TRBV9, the J gene TRBJ2-1, with 8 bases that match TRBD2. Looked up from germline, CDR1 is SGDLS and CDR2 is YYNGEE. This CDR3 comprises 15 residues. V was clipped by 4 bases and J by 7 bases; unmatched bases: 10. The chain's CDR3 is CASSPSGLEENEQFF. As DNA, the CDR3 is TGTGCCAGCAGCCCCTCGGGACTAGAGGAAAATGAGCAGTTCTTC.

This clonotype showed up many times. CDR3 in DNA: TGTGCCAGCAGCTACGGGTGGGCCACTGAAGCTTTCTTT. It specifies CASSYGWATEAFF. This sequence joins TRBV5-6 and TRBJ1-1; D call uncertain. The CDR3 loop spans 13 amino acids. V lost 3 bases to trimming and J lost 4 bases, with 10 bases between them. CDR1 SGHDT and CDR2 YYEEEE come from the germline V gene.

This clonotype was picked up many times. The CDR3 DNA follows: TGCAGTGCTAGAGGTCAGGGGCTGAAAGAGACCCAGTACTTC. Its translation is CSARGQGLKETQYF. The genes are TRBV20-1 and TRBJ2-5; maybe TRBD1 (6 bases). With 1 base removed from V and 3 bases from J, the gap between germline ends came to 12 bases. The CDR3 runs 14 residues. The germline V gene encodes CDR1 DFQATT and CDR2 SNEGSKA (reference sequence).

This clonotype has at least ten counts. The chain recombines TRBV15 with TRBJ1-2; D is undetermined. V lost 4 bases to trimming and J lost 2 bases, with 11 bases between them. The CDR3 totals 14 residues. The germline CDR1 and CDR2 sequences are LNHNV and YYDKDF (reference sequence). The CDR3 reads CATSIGRSNYGYTF. The CDR3 DNA reads TGTGCCACCAGCATAGGACGGAGCAACTATGGCTACACCTTC. The full variable domain, completed using reference TRBV15 and TRBJ1-2, is DAMVIQNPRYQVTQFGKPVTLSCSQTLNHNVMYWYQQKSSQAPKLLFHYYDKDFNNEADTPDNFQSRRPNTSFCFLDIRSPGLGDTAMYLCATSIGRSNYGYTFGSGTRLTVV.

This clonotype was seen a handful of times. CDR3 sequence reads: CASSIPGAQETQYF. The CDR3 nucleotides read TGTGCCAGCAGCATCCCGGGGGCCCAAGAGACCCAGTACTTC. The genes are TRBV11-3 and TRBJ2-5, with D possibly called TRBD1 or TRBD2 (6 bases each). CDR1 is SGHNT and CDR2 is YENEEA in the germline V gene. V lost 5 bases to trimming and J lost 1 base, with 11 bases between them. The CDR3 is made up of 14 amino acids.

This clonotype was counted between two and nine times. The chain has TRBV14 and TRBJ2-1; D may be TRBD1 (5 bases). In germline, CDR1 is SGHDN, CDR2 FVKESK. V gave up 6 bases and J gave up 7 bases, with 16 bases separating them. The CDR3 has 14 residues. As DNA, the CDR3 is TGTGCCAGCAGTCGCACAGGTGGGGTAAATGAGCAGTTCTTC. Translating it yields CASSRTGGVNEQFF.

This clonotype appeared many times. The J gene is TRBJ1-2, the V gene TRBV20-1, with 9 nucleotides matching TRBD1. Unmatched junction bases numbered 19, after V lost 1 base and J lost 7 bases. The germline V gene has CDR1 DFQATT and CDR2 SNEGSKA (reference sequence). The CDR3 sequence is 18 residues long. The CDR3 bases are TGCAGTGCTAGAGGGACGGGGGACAGGGCCCCCCTGGGAGGTGGCTACACCTTC. The encoded protein is CSARGTGDRAPLGGGYTF.

The chain links TRBV20-1 to TRBJ2-3; a possible D gene is TRBD1 (7 bases). In germline, CDR1 is DFQATT, CDR2 SNEGSKA (reference sequence). Trimming shortened V by 3 bases and J by 9 bases, and 19 bases separated the two germline ends. The CDR3 is made up of 14 amino acids. CDR3 region: CSASLWQGEETQYF. The CDR3 nucleotides are TGCAGTGCTAGCCTTTGGCAGGGGGAGGAGACGCAGTATTTT.

The table lists this clonotype with many counts. The chain links TRBV7-9 to TRBJ2-7; maybe TRBD1 (5 bases). The CDR3 is 12 residues long. V shed 2 bases and J shed 4 bases, with 6 bases lying between them. CDR1 SEHNR and CDR2 FQNEAQ come from the germline V gene (reference sequence). DNA of the CDR3: TGTGCCAGCAGCTTATCAGGGTACGAGCAGTACTTC. Its translation: CASSLSGYEQYF.